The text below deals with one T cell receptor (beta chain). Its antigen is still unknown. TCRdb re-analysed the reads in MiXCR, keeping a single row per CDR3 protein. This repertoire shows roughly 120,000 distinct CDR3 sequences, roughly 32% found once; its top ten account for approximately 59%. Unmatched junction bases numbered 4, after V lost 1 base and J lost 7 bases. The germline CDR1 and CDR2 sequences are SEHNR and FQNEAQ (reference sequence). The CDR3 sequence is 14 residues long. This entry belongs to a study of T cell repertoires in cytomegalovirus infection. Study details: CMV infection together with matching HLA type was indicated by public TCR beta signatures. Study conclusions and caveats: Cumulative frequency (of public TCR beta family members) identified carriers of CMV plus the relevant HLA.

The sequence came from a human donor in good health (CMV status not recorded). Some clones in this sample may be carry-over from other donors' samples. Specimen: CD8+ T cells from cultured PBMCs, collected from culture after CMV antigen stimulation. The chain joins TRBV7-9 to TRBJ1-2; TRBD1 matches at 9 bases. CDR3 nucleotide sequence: TGTGCCAGCAGCTTAGAGGACAGGGGCGGTGGCTACACCTTC. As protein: CASSLEDRGGGYTF.